One sample yielded the 27 T cell receptor beta chains listed below, sequenced in a study of untreated major depressive disorder. Using immunoSEQ multiplex PCR, the repertoire was profiled, and TCRdb retains in-frame clones only, with some absent. The repertoire has about 19,000 clones, 85% to 90% of them found once; the top ten carry 0.65% to 1%. Sequencing was performed on CD4+ T cells from PBMCs. The receptors here all came from a woman in her 30s in good health.

The chain couples TRBV7-3 to TRBJ1-1, with 10 bases identical to TRBD1. CDR3 length: 14 amino acids. The ends lost 8 bases at V and 5 bases at J; junction bases unmatched: 8. Germline lookup yields CDR1 SGHTA and CDR2 FQGTGA. The CDR3 reads CASHRDRGGTEAFF. CDR3 bases: TGTGCCAGCCACCGGGACAGGGGTGGGACTGAAGCTTTCTTT.

The chain uses TRBV2 and TRBJ1-5; TRBD1 matches 7 bases. The CDR3 has 13 amino acids. Germline-derived CDR1 and CDR2 are SNHLY and FYNNEI. Losses at the gene ends were 7 bases for V and 6 bases for J; bases not matched to a gene: 6. The DNA of the CDR3 is TGTGCCAGCACTCCTCAGGGGGGTCAGCCCCAGCATTTT. This gives the protein CASTPQGGQPQHF.

The rearrangement uses TRBV27 and TRBJ2-6; 7 nucleotides match TRBD1. The CDR3 sequence is 18 residues long. Germline V gene lookup returns CDR1 MNHEY and CDR2 SMNVEV (reference sequence). The J segment lost 3 bases and the V segment lost 5 bases, leaving 13 bases of the junction unmatched. This CDR3 reads CASSTYRGRQDGANVLTF. DNA of the CDR3: TGTGCCAGCAGTACGTACAGGGGCCGGCAGGATGGGGCCAACGTCCTGACTTTC.

The chain carries TRBV30 and TRBJ1-3, with unresolved D. This CDR3 is built from 13 residues. The ends were cut back, 0 bases at V and 2 bases at J, with 5 bases in the middle. Germline V lookup: CDR1 GTSNPN, CDR2 SVGIG (reference sequence). The CDR3 reads CAWSVTAGNTIYF. DNA for the CDR3: TGTGCCTGGAGTGTTACAGCTGGAAACACCATATATTTT.

V and J are TRBV29-1 and TRBJ2-2; TRBD2 matches at 8 bases. Germline lookup yields CDR1 SQVTM and CDR2 ANQGSEA. V was pared by 3 bases and J by 2 bases, with 5 bases of the junction left unmatched. The CDR3 is 15 amino acids. The CDR3: CSVDGLAGNTGELFF. In DNA form, the CDR3 reads TGCAGCGTTGACGGTCTAGCGGGTAACACCGGGGAGCTGTTTTTT.

The gene calls are TRBV5-8 and TRBJ2-1; 9 nucleotides match TRBD2. The V and J ends lost 3 bases and 5 bases, in that order; junction bases with no gene match: 21. There are 20 residues in the CDR3. Looked up from germline, CDR1 is SGHTS and CDR2 is YDEGEE. As DNA, the CDR3 is TGTGCCAGCAGCTCCCACAAGGGACTAGCCCCGATGAAAGTCCACAATGAGCAGTTCTTC. Its translation: CASSSHKGLAPMKVHNEQFF.

V is TRBV19 and J is TRBJ1-2; perhaps TRBD1 as D (5 bases). This CDR3 spans 14 amino acids. V was shortened by 5 bases and J by 2 bases, with 12 bases between the two germline ends. Germline V gives CDR1 LNHDA, CDR2 SQIVND (reference sequence). Here the CDR3 DNA reads TGTGCCAGTAGTGCACTCGACAGCAACTATGGCTACACCTTC. Protein sequence: CASSALDSNYGYTF.

The chain employs TRBV7-6 and TRBJ2-7; the D gene is possibly TRBD1 (6 bases). The germline gives CDR1 SGHVS, CDR2 FNYEAQ. The germline V and J ends were trimmed by 5 bases and 1 base, with 12 bases remaining between them. The CDR3 extends over 14 amino acids. CDR3 amino acids: CASSPTGNSYEQYF. CDR3 DNA: TGTGCCAGCAGCCCGACAGGCAATTCCTACGAGCAGTACTTC. Full variable domain (rest looked up from reference TRBV7-6 and TRBJ2-7): GAGVSQSPRYKVTKRGQDVALRCDPISGHVSLYWYRQALGQGPEFLTYFNYEAQQDKSGLPNDRFSAERPEGSISTLTIQRTEQRDSAMYRCASSPTGNSYEQYFGPGTRLTVT.

The gene calls are TRBV5-1 and TRBJ2-1; TRBD2 matches 8 bases. V gave up 2 bases and J gave up 2 bases; unmatched junction bases: 6. Looked up from germline, CDR1 is SGHRS and CDR2 is YFSETQ. The CDR3 has 16 amino acids. The CDR3 here is CASSFRYGRAYNEQFF. In DNA, the CDR3 is TGCGCCAGCAGCTTTAGGTACGGGAGGGCCTACAATGAGCAGTTCTTC.

This chain joins TRBV7-2 and TRBJ1-5; possible D gene TRBD1, 5 bases. The CDR3 spans 14 residues. Germline lookup yields CDR1 SGHTA and CDR2 FQGNSA. V was pared by 2 bases and J by 3 bases, with 8 bases between. The CDR3 bases are TGTGCCAGCAGCTTACAGGGACCCAATCAGCCCCAGCATTTT. Amino acids: CASSLQGPNQPQHF.

The chain is built from TRBV9 and TRBJ2-2; D is unresolved. Trimming cost V 7 bases and J 6 bases, with 19 bases left between them. Looked up from germline, CDR1 is SGDLS and CDR2 is YYNGEE. This CDR3 spans 15 amino acids. CDR3 region: CASFRPGPSPGELFF. The CDR3 DNA reads as TGTGCCAGCTTCCGTCCGGGTCCTAGTCCCGGGGAGCTGTTTTTT.

The chain uses TRBV5-1 and TRBJ1-2; TRBD1 matches 9 bases. CDR3 size: 15 residues. Per germline, CDR1 SGHRS and CDR2 YFSETQ. J gave up 8 bases and V 0 bases, and 8 bases lay outside the gene matches. CDR3 amino acids: CASSLVRTGDRGYTF. The DNA of the CDR3 is TGCGCCAGCAGCTTGGTGAGGACAGGGGATCGAGGCTACACCTTC.

The rearrangement links TRBV6-5 to TRBJ1-4, with 7 bases matching TRBD1. The CDR3 consists of 15 residues. Germline assignment: CDR1 MNHEY and CDR2 SVGAGI. V lost 4 bases, J lost 7 bases, and 9 bases stayed unmatched. CDR3 nucleotides: TGTGCCAGCAGTTCCGGCCGGGACAGAACTGAAAAACTGTTTTTT. Its translation is CASSSGRDRTEKLFF.

The chain is built from TRBV27 and TRBJ2-1; 10 nucleotides line up with TRBD2. The V segment lost 5 bases and the J segment 1 base; nucleotides outside the gene matches: 8. Germline CDR1 reads MNHEY; CDR2 reads SMNVEV (reference sequence). CDR3 length equals 17 residues. The CDR3 nucleotides are TGTGCCAGCAGTCGGGAAACTAGCGGGGTTTCCTACAATGAGCAGTTCTTC. This sequence encodes CASSRETSGVSYNEQFF.

The gene calls are TRBV15 and TRBJ2-7; D is ambiguous. This CDR3 spans 12 amino acids. Trimming stripped 5 bases from V and 0 bases from J, with 5 bases between. Per germline, CDR1 LNHNV and CDR2 YYDKDF (reference sequence). In DNA form, the CDR3 reads TGTGCCACCAGCTATAACTCCTACGAGCAGTACTTC. As protein: CATSYNSYEQYF.

Here the CDR3 DNA reads TGTGCCAGCTCACCACGGACCCACAGGGATGAGCAGTTCTTC. Its translation is CASSPRTHRDEQFF. The chain uses TRBV18 and TRBJ2-1; tentatively, D is TRBD1 (6 bases). The CDR3 extends over 14 amino acids. Deletions cut 1 base from V and 8 bases from J, with 12 bases between. Germline V gives CDR1 KGHSH, CDR2 LQKENI.

CDR3 in amino acids: CASSWTGGTEAFF. The CDR3 nucleotides are TGTGCCAGCAGCTGGACAGGGGGCACTGAAGCTTTCTTT. This chain links TRBV7-3 with TRBJ1-1, with TRBD1 matching 10 bases. The CDR3 sequence is 13 residues long. Unmatched junction bases numbered 0, after V lost 4 bases and J lost 4 bases. Germline V CDR1 and CDR2: SGHTA, FQGTGA.

V and J are TRBV2 and TRBJ2-5; 10 bases agree with TRBD2. The CDR3 runs to 15 residues. The germline V gene has CDR1 SNHLY and CDR2 FYNNEI. V was pared by 6 bases and J by 3 bases, with 7 bases of the junction left unmatched. This chain's CDR3 is CASSSSGRPEETQYF. CDR3 nucleotide sequence: TGTGCCAGCAGCTCTAGCGGGAGACCTGAAGAGACCCAGTACTTC. The variable domain in full, completed from reference TRBV2 and TRBJ2-5, reads EPEVTQTPSHQVTQMGQEVILRCVPISNHLYFYWYRQILGQKVEFLVSFYNNEISEKSEIFDDQFSVERPDGSNFTLKIRSTKLEDSAMYFCASSSSGRPEETQYFGPGTRLLVL.

This clone was counted a single time. The chain couples TRBV5-1 to TRBJ2-6; 12 nucleotides match TRBD1. V trimming: 3 bases; J trimming: 2 bases; junction bases outside the gene matches: 6. CDR1 is SGHRS and CDR2 is YFSETQ in the germline V gene. The CDR3 sequence is 18 residues long. The CDR3 nucleotides read TGCGCCAGCAGCTCCGGGACAGGGGGCGCCCCTGGGGCCAACGTCCTGACTTTC. Amino acid sequence: CASSSGTGGAPGANVLTF. Full variable domain (outside the CDR3, taken from reference TRBV5-1 and TRBJ2-6): KAGVTQTPRYLIKTRGQQVTLSCSPISGHRSVSWYQQTPGQGLQFLFEYFSETQRNKGNFPGRFSGRQFSNSRSEMNVSTLELGDSALYLCASSSGTGGAPGANVLTFGAGSRLTVL.

The V and J genes are TRBV2 and TRBJ1-2; the D is unclear. V lost 0 bases, J lost 8 bases, and 13 bases lay in between. This CDR3 region has 14 residues. Germline V gene sequence: CDR1 SNHLY, CDR2 FYNNEI. The CDR3 protein is CASSEALRHAGYTF. In DNA form, the CDR3 reads TGTGCCAGCAGTGAAGCGCTTCGGCATGCGGGCTACACCTTC.

This chain joins TRBV5-1 and TRBJ2-7; weak D call: TRBD1 (5 bases). V gave up 5 bases and J gave up 1 base, with 7 bases separating them. The CDR3 contains 12 residues. CDR1 and CDR2 from the germline V gene are SGHRS and YFSETQ. As DNA, the CDR3 is TGCGCCAGCAGAGGGGCTTCCTACGAGCAGTACTTC. This gives the protein CASRGASYEQYF.

The CDR3 reads CASSVVRLQAYEQYF. The DNA for the CDR3 is TGTGCCAGCAGCGTAGTACGTCTTCAAGCCTACGAGCAGTACTTC. V is TRBV9 and J is TRBJ2-7; D not certain. V lost 0 bases and J lost 2, with 12 bases in between. This CDR3 is built from 15 residues. Germline V CDR1 and CDR2: SGDLS, YYNGEE.

This sequence joins TRBV7-3 and TRBJ2-3; 9 bases map to TRBD1. CDR3 length: 17 residues. Germline CDR1 reads SGHTA; CDR2 reads FQGTGA. The J segment lost 7 bases and the V segment lost 0 bases, leaving 11 bases of the junction unmatched. In DNA form, the CDR3 reads TGTGCCAGCAGCTTAACCGGGACAGGGTCAGATGCGAATACGCAGTATTTT. Translation: CASSLTGTGSDANTQYF.

The rearrangement links TRBV7-2 to TRBJ1-1, with 9 bases aligning to TRBD1. Per the germline V gene, CDR1 is SGHTA and CDR2 is FQGNSA. CDR3 length equals 13 residues. V was pared by 5 bases and J by 9 bases, with 7 bases of the junction left unmatched. The CDR3 here is CASSIGQGSKAFF. In nucleotides, the CDR3 is TGTGCCAGCAGCATCGGACAGGGGAGTAAAGCTTTCTTT.

This chain links TRBV13 with TRBJ2-7, with 15 bases matching TRBD2. Germline V gene sequence: CDR1 PRHDT, CDR2 FYEKMQ (reference sequence). The V and J ends lost 5 bases and 6 bases, in that order; junction bases with no gene match: 14. The CDR3 spans 18 residues. This chain's CDR3 is CASSEPRTSGRVKGEQYF. The CDR3 DNA reads TGTGCCAGCAGCGAACCCCGGACTAGCGGGAGGGTAAAGGGCGAGCAGTACTTC.

The chain recombines TRBV5-1 with TRBJ2-7, with 14 bases lining up with TRBD2. V shed 4 bases, J shed 7 bases, and the junction held 4 bases outside the gene matches. The CDR3 is made up of 14 amino acids. Germline V gene data show CDR1 as SGHRS and CDR2 as YFSETQ. Written as DNA, the CDR3 is TGCGCCAGCAGCCAGGGACTAGCGGGAGAGGAGCAGTACTTC. It translates to CASSQGLAGEEQYF.

The chain couples TRBV6-1 to TRBJ2-3, with D possibly being TRBD2 (6 bases). CDR1 and CDR2 (germline): MNHNS, SASEGT. This CDR3 is built from 15 residues. V was clipped by 0 bases and J by 4 bases, with 11 bases between them. The CDR3 DNA sequence: TGTGCCAGCAGTGAAGCAGGAGGGAGATCAGATACGCAGTATTTT. Translated, it gives CASSEAGGRSDTQYF.